The subject of this entry is one TCR beta chain. This entry comes from a study of blood T cell repertoires in COVID-19. About the study: The samples span acute and convalescent COVID-19 from the United States, Italy and Spain. PBMCs, B-cell-depleted T cells, or T cells provided the cDNA or gDNA that made up the material.

Germline values: CDR1 KGHDR, CDR2 SFDVKD. The CDR3 runs 15 residues. V lost 4 bases, J lost 2 bases, and 11 bases lay in between. Per the authors' pipeline: Reference gene primers were amplified, and this amplification served to estimate nucleated cell counts. Repertoires were generated with immunoSEQ multiplex PCR, while TCRdb's copy carries only in-frame clones and drops some. V and J calls and clone size follow that table, whereas D and trimming were derived from the DNA. The sample lists around 95,000 clones, around 90% occurring once. Sequencing was performed on peripheral blood. This sequence originates from a human donor in a cohort sampled during active COVID-19. The chain has TRBV24-1 and TRBJ2-1; no clear D gene. The CDR3 DNA sequence: TGTGCCACCAGTGACACAATCTCACCCTACAATGAGCAGTTCTTC. Translation gives CATSDTISPYNEQFF.